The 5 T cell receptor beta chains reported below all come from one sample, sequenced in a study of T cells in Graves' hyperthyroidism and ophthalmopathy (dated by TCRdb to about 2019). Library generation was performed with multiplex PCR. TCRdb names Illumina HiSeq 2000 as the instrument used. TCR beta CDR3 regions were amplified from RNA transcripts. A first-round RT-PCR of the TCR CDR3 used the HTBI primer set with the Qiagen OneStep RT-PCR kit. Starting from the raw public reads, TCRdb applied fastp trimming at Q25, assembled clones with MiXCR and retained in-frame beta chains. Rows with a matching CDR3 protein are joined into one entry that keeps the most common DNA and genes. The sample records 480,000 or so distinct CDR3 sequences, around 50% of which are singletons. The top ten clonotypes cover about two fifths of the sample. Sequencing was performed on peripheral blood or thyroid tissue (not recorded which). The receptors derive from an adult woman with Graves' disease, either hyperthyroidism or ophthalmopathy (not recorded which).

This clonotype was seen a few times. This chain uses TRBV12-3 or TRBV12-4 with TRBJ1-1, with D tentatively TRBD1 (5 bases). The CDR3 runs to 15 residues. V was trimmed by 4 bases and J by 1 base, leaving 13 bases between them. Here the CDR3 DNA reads TGTGCCAGCAGTTCATACCAGGGCCCGAACACTGAAGCTTTCTTT. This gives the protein CASSSYQGPNTEAFF.

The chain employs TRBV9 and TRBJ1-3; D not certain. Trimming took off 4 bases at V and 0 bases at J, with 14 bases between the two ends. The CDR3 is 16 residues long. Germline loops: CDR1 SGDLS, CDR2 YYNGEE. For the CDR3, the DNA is TGTGCCAGCAGCCAAACCACACTTATCTCTGGAAACACCATATATTTT. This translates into CASSQTTLISGNTIYF.

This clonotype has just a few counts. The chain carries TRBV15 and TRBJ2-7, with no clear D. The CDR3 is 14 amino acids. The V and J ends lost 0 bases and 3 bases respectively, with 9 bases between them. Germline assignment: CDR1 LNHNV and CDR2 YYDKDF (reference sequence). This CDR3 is CATSRDSHNYEQYF. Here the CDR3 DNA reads TGTGCCACCAGCAGAGATTCTCACAACTACGAGCAGTACTTC.

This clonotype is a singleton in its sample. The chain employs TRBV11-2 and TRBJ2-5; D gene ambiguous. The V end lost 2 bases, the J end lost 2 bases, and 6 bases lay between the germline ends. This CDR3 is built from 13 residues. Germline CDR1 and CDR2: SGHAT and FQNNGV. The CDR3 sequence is CASSLYAQETQYF. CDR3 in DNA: TGTGCCAGCAGCTTATATGCGCAAGAGACCCAGTACTTC.

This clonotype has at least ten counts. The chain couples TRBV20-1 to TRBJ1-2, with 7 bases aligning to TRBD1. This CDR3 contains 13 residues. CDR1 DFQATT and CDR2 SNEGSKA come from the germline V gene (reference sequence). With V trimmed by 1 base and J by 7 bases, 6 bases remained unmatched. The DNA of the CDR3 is TGCAGTGCTAGAGGACAGGGAGGCGTTGGCTACACCTTC. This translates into CSARGQGGVGYTF.